The clone carrying this T cell receptor beta chain occurred once. This sample is drawn from a study of CD8 T cells in Susac syndrome. With random hexamers, roughly 0.5 to 1 ug RNA was reverse transcribed. TCRdb processed the immunoSEQ multiplex PCR reads anew with MiXCR; each CDR3 protein has one entry. This table has around 130,000 distinct CDR3 sequences, around 95% appearing once. Germline CDR1 SGHRS, CDR2 YFSETQ. V lost 6 bases, J lost 0 bases, and 12 bases lay in between. This CDR3 has 15 amino acids. CD8+ and CD4+ T cells circulating in blood were sequenced for TCR beta. The V and J genes are TRBV5-1 and TRBJ2-2; D tentatively fits TRBD1 or TRBD2 (5 bases each). The source material was CD4+ T cells from PBMCs. This TCR was recovered from a human donor in good health. Here the CDR3 reads CASKPGTSNTGELFF. The CDR3 DNA reads as TGCGCCAGCAAACCAGGGACGTCGAACACCGGGGAGCTGTTTTTT.